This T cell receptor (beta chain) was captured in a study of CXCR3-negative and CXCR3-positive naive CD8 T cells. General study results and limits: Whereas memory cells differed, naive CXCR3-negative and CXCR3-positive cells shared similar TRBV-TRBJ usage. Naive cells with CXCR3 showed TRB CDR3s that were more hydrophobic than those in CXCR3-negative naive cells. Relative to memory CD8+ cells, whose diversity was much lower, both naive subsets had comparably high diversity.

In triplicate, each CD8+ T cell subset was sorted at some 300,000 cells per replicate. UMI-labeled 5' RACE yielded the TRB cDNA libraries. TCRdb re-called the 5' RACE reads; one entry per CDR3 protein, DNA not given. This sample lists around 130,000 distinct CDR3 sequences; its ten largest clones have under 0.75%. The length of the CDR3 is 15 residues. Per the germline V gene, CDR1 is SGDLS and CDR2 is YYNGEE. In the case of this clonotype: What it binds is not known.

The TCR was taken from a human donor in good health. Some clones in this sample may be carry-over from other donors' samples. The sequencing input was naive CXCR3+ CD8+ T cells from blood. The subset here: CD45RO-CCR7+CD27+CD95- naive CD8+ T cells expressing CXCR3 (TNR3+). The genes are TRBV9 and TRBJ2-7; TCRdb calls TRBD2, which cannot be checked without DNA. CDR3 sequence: CASIVGLASTYEQYF.